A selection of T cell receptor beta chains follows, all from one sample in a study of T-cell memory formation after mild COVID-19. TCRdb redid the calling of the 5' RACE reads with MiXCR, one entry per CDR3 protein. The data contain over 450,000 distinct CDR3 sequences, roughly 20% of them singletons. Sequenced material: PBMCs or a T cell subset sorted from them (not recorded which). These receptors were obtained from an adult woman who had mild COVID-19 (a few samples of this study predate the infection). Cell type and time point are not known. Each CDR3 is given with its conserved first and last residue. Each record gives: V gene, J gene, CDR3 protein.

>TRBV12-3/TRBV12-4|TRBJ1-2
CASSSSNYGYTF
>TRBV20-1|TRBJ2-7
CSARETGNPYEQYF
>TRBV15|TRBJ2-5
CATSRGERETQYF
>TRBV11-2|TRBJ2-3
CASSPGPMREISTDTQYF
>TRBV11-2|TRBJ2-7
CASSFVTSGRRWQYF
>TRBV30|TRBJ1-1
CAWSSQTPNTEAFF
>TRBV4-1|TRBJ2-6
CASSQVGRTVSGANVLTF
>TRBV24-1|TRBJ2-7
CATSDGRALSRYEQYF
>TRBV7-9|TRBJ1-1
CASSTDRPVEAFF
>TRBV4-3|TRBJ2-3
CASSQTMQQTQYF
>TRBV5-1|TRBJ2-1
CASSFAAYNEQFF
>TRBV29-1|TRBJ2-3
CSAKAGVTDTQYF
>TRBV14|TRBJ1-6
CASSQGREYSPLHF
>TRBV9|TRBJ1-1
CASGTGVHTEAFF
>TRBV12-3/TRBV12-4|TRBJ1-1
CASSLLPGNTEAFF
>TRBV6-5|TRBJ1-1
CASSYSKGVTFF
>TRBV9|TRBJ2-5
CASSGTGTSPQTQYF
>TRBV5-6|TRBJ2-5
CASSLAPTGREETQYF
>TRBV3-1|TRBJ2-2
CASSHGGRAVAGELFF
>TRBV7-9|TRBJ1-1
CASSSLIEAFF
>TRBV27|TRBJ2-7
CASSALSPSGRTYEQYF
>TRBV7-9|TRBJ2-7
CASSLAGGLAGGRIYEQYF
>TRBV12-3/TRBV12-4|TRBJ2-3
CASSYGGAGDTQYF
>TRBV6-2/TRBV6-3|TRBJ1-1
CASSYPAGGEAFF
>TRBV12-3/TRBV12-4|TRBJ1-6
CASSPGQGDRRSYNSPLHF
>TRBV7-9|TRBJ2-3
CASSYVSSTDTQYF
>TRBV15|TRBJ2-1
CATSRGPLAGVNEQFF
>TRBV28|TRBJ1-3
CASTSLWDTGTGNTIYF
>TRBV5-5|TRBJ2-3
CASSPGGSGGVDTQYF
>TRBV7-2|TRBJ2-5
CASSAQGGIYLETQYF
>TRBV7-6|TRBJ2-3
CASSVTQEDSASTDTQYF
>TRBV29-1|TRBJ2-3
CSVEDQGRGHSTDTQYF
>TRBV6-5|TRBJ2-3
CASSYSIPTSGGLTDTQYF
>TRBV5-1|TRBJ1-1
CASSLEPGTGTEAFF
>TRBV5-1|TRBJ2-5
CASSLGRGVSETQYF
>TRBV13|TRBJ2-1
CASRRGLNTNEQFF
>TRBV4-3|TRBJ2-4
CASSQDSWRESPNIQYF
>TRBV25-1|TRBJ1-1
CASSELRGAGTEAFF
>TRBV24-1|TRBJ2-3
CATSARVGTDTQYF
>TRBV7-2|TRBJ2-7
CASSLDPDPYEQYF
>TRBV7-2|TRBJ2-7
CATGSYEQYF
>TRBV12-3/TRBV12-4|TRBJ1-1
CASRMNWGGSNTEAFF
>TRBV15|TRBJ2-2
CATSQQGGAYGELFF
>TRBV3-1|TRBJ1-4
CASSQASTGNEKLFF
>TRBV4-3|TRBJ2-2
CASSQGSPRSAGTGELFF
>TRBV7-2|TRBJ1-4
CASSLVPSGNEKLFF
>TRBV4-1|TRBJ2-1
CASSLTPPGDFSYNEQFF
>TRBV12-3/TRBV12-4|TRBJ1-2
CASSPHGDRVYGYTF
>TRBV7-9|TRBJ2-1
CASSSTGLSNYNEQFF